The present entry profiles one T cell receptor (beta chain) with its context. Since no conserved phenylalanine or tryptophan closes the CDR3, a read error is the likely cause. The TCR beta CDR3 regions underwent amplification using RNA transcripts as the source. HTBI primers were employed in a first-round RT-PCR of the TCR CDR3. TCRdb re-called the multiplex PCR reads through MiXCR, storing one row per CDR3 protein. This sample yields some 600,000 distinct CDR3 sequences, of which about half are seen a single time; nearly 8.5% belongs to the top ten. There are 16 residues in the CDR3. V trimming: 5 bases; J trimming: 2 bases; junction bases outside the gene matches: 11. Germline lookup yields CDR1 LNHDA and CDR2 SQIVND (reference sequence). The data were obtained in a study of T cells in Graves' hyperthyroidism and ophthalmopathy.

The receptor's source is a woman younger than 30 with Graves' hyperthyroidism. This rearrangement joins TRBV19 to TRBJ1-2, with 7 bases that match TRBD1. What was sequenced was peripheral blood or thyroid tissue (not recorded which). For the CDR3, the DNA is TGTGCCAGTAGTGCCCCAAGGGACAGAGAAAACTATGGCTACACCTCC. Translation: CASSAPRDRENYGYTS.